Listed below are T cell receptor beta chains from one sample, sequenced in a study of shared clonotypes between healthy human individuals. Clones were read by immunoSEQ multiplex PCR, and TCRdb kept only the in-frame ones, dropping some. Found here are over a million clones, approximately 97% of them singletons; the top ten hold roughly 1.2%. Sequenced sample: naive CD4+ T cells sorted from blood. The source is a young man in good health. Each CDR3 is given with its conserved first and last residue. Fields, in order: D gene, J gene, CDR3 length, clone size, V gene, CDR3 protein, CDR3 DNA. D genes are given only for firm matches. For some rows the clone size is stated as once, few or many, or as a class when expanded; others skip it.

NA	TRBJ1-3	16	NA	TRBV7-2	CASSLAGGLSGNTIYF	TGTGCCAGCAGCTTAGCTGGCGGCCTCTCTGGAAACACCATATATTTT
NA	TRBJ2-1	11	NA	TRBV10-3	CAISTRNEQFF	TGTGCCATCAGTACAAGAAATGAGCAGTTCTTC
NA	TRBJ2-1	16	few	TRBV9	CASSVAVDTSYNEQFF	TGTGCCAGCAGCGTAGCCGTGGATACCTCCTACAATGAGCAGTTCTTC
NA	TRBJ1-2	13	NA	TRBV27	CASRHSDKYGYTF	TGTGCCAGCAGACATAGTGACAAGTATGGCTACACCTTC
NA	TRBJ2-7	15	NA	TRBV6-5	CASSWVGSVAYEQYF	TGTGCCAGCAGTTGGGTCGGGAGTGTCGCCTACGAGCAGTACTTC
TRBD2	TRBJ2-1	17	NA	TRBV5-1	CASSLFFSGSSYNEQFF	TGCGCCAGCAGCTTGTTTTTTAGCGGGAGCTCCTACAATGAGCAGTTCTTC
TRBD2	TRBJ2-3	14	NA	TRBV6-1	CANSGLAGVDTQYF	TGTGCCAACTCCGGACTAGCGGGAGTTGATACGCAGTATTTT
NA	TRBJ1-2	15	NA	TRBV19	CASSIAGEGPYGYTF	TGTGCCAGTAGTATAGCCGGGGAGGGACCCTATGGCTACACCTTC
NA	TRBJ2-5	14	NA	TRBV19	CASSIRRTQETQYF	TGTGCCAGTAGTATTCGAAGGACTCAAGAGACCCAGTACTTC
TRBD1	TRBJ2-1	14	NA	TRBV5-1	CASMNGTVHNEQFF	TGCGCCAGTATGAACGGGACAGTCCACAATGAGCAGTTCTTC
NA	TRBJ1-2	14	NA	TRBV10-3	CAISDLTDPHGYTF	TGTGCCATCAGTGATTTAACAGACCCCCATGGCTACACCTTC
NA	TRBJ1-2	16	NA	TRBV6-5	CASSYSWTDKGGGYTF	TGTGCCAGCAGTTACTCGTGGACAGATAAAGGGGGTGGCTACACCTTC
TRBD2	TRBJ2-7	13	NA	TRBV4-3	CASSRTGGSEQYF	TGCGCCAGCAGCCGAACGGGGGGTAGCGAGCAGTACTTC
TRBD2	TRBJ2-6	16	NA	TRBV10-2	CASIGLAGTGANVLTF	TGCGCCAGCATCGGACTAGCGGGAACTGGGGCCAACGTCCTGACTTTC
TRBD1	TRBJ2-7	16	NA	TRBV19	CASRKGAKLPIYEQYF	TGTGCCAGTAGGAAGGGGGCGAAGTTGCCAATCTACGAGCAGTACTTC
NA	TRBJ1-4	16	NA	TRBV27	CASSRQGSGTNEKLFF	TGTGCCAGCAGCCGTCAGGGAAGTGGGACTAATGAAAAACTGTTTTTT
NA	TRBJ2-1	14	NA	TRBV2	CASSTEGSYNEQFF	TGTGCCAGCAGTACCGAGGGCTCCTACAATGAGCAGTTCTTC
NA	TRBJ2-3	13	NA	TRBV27	CASSRRPEDTQYF	TGTGCCAGCAGTCGGCGCCCAGAGGATACGCAGTATTTT
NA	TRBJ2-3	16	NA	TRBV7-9	CASSPRGQASTDTQYF	TGTGCCAGCAGCCCTAGGGGCCAGGCCAGCACAGATACGCAGTATTTT
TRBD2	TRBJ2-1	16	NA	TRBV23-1	CASSQPGLATTHEQFF	TGCGCCAGCAGTCAACCGGGACTAGCAACGACCCATGAGCAGTTCTTC
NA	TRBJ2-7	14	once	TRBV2	CASSSGLGSYEQYF	TGTGCCAGCAGTTCCGGACTTGGCTCCTACGAGCAGTACTTC
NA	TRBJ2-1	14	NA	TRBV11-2	CASSLQASYNEQFF	TGTGCCAGCAGCTTACAAGCCTCCTACAATGAGCAGTTCTTC
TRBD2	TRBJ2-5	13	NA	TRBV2	CASKGGRVETQYF	TGTGCCAGCAAGGGCGGGAGGGTGGAGACCCAGTACTTC
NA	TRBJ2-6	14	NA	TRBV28	CASSFSSGANVLTF	TGTGCCAGCAGTTTCAGCTCTGGGGCCAACGTCCTGACTTTC
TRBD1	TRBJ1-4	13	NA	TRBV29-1	CSVPDRVNEKLFF	TGCAGCGTTCCTGACAGGGTCAATGAAAAACTGTTTTTT
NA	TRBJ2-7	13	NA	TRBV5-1	CATGPGALGEQYF	TGCGCCACCGGACCGGGAGCCCTTGGGGAGCAGTACTTC
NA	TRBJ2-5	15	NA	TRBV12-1	CASTCAGDRKETQYF	TGTGCCAGCACGTGCGCCGGGGACCGCAAAGAGACCCAGTACTTC
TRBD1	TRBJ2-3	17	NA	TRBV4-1	CASSVDRGQGYTDTQYF	TGCGCCAGCAGCGTAGATAGGGGACAGGGATACACAGATACGCAGTATTTT
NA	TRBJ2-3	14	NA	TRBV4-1	CASSQVTSTDTQYF	TGCGCCAGCAGCCAAGTCACTAGCACAGATACGCAGTATTTT
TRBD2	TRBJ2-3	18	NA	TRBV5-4	CASSLGTSGDTSTDTQYF	TGTGCCAGCAGCCTCGGGACTAGCGGGGACACTAGCACAGATACGCAGTATTTT
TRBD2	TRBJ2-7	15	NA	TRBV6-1	CASIPTSGMTYEQYF	TGTGCCAGCATTCCGACTAGCGGGATGACCTACGAGCAGTACTTC
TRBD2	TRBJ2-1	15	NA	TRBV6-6	CASSRTSGGYNEQFF	TGTGCCAGCAGCCGTACTAGCGGGGGGTACAATGAGCAGTTCTTC
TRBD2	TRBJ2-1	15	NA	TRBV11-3	CASSFRGGSPNEQFF	TGTGCCAGCAGCTTCCGGGGGGGTTCCCCCAATGAGCAGTTCTTC
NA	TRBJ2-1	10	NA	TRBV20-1	CSAIRAQQFF	TGCAGTGCTATTAGGGCCCAGCAGTTCTTC
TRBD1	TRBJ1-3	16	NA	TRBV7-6	CASSIGTAISGNTIYF	TGTGCCAGCAGTATCGGGACAGCGATCTCTGGAAACACCATATATTTT
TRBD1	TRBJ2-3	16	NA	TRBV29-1	CSVAPGQGLTSDTQYF	TGCAGCGTCGCGCCTGGACAGGGATTGACCTCAGATACGCAGTATTTT
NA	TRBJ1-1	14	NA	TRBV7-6	CASSLAQLNTEAFF	TGTGCCAGCAGCTTAGCACAGCTGAACACTGAAGCTTTCTTT
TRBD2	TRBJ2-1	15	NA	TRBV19	CASSTGGSAYNEQFF	TGTGCCAGCTCCACGGGAGGAAGCGCCTACAATGAGCAGTTCTTC
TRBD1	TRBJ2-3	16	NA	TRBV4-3	CASSQERQGMTDTQYF	TGCGCCAGCAGCCAAGAGCGACAGGGGATGACAGATACGCAGTATTTT
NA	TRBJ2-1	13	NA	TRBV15	CATRRSPGAEQFF	TGTGCCACCAGAAGAAGCCCAGGGGCTGAGCAGTTCTTC
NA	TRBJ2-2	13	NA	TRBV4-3	CASSAVNTGELFF	TGCGCCAGCAGTGCCGTGAACACCGGGGAGCTGTTTTTT
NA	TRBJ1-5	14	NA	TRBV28	CASRQVFSNQPQHF	TGTGCCAGCAGGCAGGTTTTTAGCAATCAGCCCCAGCATTTT
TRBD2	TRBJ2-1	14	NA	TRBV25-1	CASSGTSGYNEQFF	TGTGCCAGCAGTGGGACTAGCGGATACAATGAGCAGTTCTTC
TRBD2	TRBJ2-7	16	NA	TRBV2	CASSEEAGGLSYEQYF	TGTGCCAGCAGTGAAGAAGCGGGAGGACTATCCTACGAGCAGTACTTC
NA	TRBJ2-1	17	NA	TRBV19	CASRPSGGSSSYNEQFF	TGTGCCAGTAGGCCTTCCGGAGGATCCAGCTCCTACAATGAGCAGTTCTTC
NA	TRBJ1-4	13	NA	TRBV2	CASKRGVGEKLFF	TGTGCCAGCAAGAGGGGGGTAGGAGAAAAACTGTTTTTT
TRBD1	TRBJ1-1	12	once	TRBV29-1	CSVQQGINEAFF	TGCAGCGTTCAACAGGGGATTAATGAAGCTTTCTTT
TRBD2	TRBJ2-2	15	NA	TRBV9	CASSVGAGVPGELFF	TGTGCCAGCAGCGTAGGAGCGGGGGTCCCCGGGGAGCTGTTTTTT
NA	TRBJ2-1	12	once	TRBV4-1	CASSFGPLDQFF	TGCGCCAGCAGCTTCGGGCCCCTGGATCAGTTCTTC